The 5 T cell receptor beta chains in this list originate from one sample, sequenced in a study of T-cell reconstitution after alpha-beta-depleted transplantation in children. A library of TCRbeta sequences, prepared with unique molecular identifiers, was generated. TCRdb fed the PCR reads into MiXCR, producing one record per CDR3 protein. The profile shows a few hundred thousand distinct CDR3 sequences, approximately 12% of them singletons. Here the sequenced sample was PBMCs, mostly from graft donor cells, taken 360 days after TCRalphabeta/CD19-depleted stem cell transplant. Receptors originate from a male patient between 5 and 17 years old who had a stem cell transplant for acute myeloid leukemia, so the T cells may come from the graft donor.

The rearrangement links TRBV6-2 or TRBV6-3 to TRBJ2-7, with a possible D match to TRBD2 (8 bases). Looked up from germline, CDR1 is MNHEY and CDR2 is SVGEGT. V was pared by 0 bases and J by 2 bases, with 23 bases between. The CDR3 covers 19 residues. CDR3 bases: TGTGCCAGCAGTTACTCCACAGGGGACTGGACTAGCACGCCCTACGAGCAGTACTTC. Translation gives CASSYSTGDWTSTPYEQYF.

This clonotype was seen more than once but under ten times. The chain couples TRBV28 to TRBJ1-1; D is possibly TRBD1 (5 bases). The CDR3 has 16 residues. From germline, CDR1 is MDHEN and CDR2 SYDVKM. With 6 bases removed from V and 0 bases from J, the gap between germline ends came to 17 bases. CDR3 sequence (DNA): TGTGCCAGCAGCGTCCTCTCCGGGACTTTGAACACTGAAGCTTTCTTT. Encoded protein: CASSVLSGTLNTEAFF.

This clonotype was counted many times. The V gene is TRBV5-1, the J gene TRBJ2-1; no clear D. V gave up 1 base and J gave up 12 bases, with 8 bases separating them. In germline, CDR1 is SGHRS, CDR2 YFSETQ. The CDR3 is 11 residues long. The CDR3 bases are TGCGCCAGCAGCTTGATTGGTCCGCAGTTCTTC. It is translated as CASSLIGPQFF.

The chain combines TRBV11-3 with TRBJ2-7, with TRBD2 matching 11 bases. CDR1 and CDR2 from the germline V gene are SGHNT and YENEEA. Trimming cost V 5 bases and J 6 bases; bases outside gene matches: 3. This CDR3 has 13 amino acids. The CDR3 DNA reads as TGTGCCAGCAGCCAGGGACTAGCGGCCGAGCAGTACTTC. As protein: CASSQGLAAEQYF.

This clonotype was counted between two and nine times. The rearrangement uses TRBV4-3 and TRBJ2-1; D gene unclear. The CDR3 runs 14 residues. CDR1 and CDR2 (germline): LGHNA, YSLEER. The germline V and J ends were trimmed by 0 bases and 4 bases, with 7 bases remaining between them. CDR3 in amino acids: CASSQEVRYNEQFF. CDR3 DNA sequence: TGCGCCAGCAGCCAAGAAGTCCGATACAATGAGCAGTTCTTC.